The clone carrying this T cell receptor (beta chain) was seen ten or more times. Germline V gene sequence: CDR1 SEHNR, CDR2 FQNEAQ (reference sequence). The CDR3 has 15 amino acids. The ends lost 6 bases at V and 4 bases at J; junction bases unmatched: 8. This sample was included in a study of identical twins. TCRdb independently ran MiXCR on the 5' RACE reads; one entry per CDR3 protein. This sample has roughly 480,000 distinct CDR3 sequences, with 20% to 25% found just once. The sample also formed part of further work on T cells expressing NK-cell markers.

Sequencing was performed on CD4+ T cells sorted from blood. The sequence was collected from a woman between 18 and 29 years old in good health. The V call is TRBV7-9, the J call TRBJ2-5; 10 bases are shared with TRBD2. The CDR3 loop is CASSSWSGGAETQYF. For the CDR3, the DNA is TGTGCCAGCAGTTCCTGGAGCGGGGGGGCAGAGACCCAGTACTTC. The full variable domain, in which reference TRBV7-9 and TRBJ2-5 provide the parts outside the CDR3, is DTGVSQNPRHKITKRGQNVTFRCDPISEHNRLYWYRQTLGQGPEFLTYFQNEAQLEKSRLLSDRFSAERPKGSFSTLEIQRTEQGDSAMYLCASSSWSGGAETQYFGPGTRLLVL.